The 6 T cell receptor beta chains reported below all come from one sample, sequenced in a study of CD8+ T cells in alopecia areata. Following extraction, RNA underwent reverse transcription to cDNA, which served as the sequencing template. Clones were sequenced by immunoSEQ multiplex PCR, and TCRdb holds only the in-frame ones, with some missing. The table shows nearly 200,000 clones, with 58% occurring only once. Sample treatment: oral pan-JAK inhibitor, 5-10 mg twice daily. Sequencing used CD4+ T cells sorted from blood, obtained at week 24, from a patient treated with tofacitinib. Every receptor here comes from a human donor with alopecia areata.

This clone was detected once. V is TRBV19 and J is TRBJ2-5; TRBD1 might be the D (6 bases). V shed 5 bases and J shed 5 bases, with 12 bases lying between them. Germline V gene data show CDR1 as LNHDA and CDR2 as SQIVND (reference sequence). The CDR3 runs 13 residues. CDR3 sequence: CASSVTGWETQYF. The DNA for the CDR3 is TGTGCCAGTAGTGTCACAGGGTGGGAGACCCAGTACTTC.

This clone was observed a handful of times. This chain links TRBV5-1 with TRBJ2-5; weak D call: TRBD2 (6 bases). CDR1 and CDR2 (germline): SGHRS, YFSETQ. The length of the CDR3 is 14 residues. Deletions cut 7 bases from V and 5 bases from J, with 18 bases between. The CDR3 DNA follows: TGCGCCAGCTCCCCCGCGGGAATGGAGGAGACCCAGTACTTC. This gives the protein CASSPAGMEETQYF.

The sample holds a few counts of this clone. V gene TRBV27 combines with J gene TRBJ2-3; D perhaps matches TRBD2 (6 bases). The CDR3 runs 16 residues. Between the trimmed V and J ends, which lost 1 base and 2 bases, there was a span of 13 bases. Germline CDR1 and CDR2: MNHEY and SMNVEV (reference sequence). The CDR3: CASSLFPGVNTDTQYF. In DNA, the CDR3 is TGTGCCAGCAGTTTATTTCCGGGGGTCAACACAGATACGCAGTATTTT.

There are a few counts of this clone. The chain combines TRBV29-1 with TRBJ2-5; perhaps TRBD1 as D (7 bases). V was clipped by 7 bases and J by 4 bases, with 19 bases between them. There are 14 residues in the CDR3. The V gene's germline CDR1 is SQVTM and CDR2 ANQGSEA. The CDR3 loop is CSGVGGQAGETQYF. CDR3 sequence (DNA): TGCAGCGGGGTGGGAGGACAGGCCGGAGAGACCCAGTACTTC.

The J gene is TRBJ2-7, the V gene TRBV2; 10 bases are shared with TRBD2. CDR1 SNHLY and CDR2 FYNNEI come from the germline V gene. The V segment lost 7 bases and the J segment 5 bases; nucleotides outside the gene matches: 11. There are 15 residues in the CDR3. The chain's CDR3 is CASMGLAGAVDEQYF. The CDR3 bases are TGTGCCAGCATGGGGCTAGCGGGAGCGGTAGACGAGCAGTACTTC.

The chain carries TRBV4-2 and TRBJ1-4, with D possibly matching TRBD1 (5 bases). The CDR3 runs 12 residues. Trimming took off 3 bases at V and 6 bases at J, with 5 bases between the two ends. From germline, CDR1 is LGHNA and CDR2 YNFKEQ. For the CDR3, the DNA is TGTGCCAGCAGCCAGGGGGATGAAAAACTGTTTTTT. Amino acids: CASSQGDEKLFF.